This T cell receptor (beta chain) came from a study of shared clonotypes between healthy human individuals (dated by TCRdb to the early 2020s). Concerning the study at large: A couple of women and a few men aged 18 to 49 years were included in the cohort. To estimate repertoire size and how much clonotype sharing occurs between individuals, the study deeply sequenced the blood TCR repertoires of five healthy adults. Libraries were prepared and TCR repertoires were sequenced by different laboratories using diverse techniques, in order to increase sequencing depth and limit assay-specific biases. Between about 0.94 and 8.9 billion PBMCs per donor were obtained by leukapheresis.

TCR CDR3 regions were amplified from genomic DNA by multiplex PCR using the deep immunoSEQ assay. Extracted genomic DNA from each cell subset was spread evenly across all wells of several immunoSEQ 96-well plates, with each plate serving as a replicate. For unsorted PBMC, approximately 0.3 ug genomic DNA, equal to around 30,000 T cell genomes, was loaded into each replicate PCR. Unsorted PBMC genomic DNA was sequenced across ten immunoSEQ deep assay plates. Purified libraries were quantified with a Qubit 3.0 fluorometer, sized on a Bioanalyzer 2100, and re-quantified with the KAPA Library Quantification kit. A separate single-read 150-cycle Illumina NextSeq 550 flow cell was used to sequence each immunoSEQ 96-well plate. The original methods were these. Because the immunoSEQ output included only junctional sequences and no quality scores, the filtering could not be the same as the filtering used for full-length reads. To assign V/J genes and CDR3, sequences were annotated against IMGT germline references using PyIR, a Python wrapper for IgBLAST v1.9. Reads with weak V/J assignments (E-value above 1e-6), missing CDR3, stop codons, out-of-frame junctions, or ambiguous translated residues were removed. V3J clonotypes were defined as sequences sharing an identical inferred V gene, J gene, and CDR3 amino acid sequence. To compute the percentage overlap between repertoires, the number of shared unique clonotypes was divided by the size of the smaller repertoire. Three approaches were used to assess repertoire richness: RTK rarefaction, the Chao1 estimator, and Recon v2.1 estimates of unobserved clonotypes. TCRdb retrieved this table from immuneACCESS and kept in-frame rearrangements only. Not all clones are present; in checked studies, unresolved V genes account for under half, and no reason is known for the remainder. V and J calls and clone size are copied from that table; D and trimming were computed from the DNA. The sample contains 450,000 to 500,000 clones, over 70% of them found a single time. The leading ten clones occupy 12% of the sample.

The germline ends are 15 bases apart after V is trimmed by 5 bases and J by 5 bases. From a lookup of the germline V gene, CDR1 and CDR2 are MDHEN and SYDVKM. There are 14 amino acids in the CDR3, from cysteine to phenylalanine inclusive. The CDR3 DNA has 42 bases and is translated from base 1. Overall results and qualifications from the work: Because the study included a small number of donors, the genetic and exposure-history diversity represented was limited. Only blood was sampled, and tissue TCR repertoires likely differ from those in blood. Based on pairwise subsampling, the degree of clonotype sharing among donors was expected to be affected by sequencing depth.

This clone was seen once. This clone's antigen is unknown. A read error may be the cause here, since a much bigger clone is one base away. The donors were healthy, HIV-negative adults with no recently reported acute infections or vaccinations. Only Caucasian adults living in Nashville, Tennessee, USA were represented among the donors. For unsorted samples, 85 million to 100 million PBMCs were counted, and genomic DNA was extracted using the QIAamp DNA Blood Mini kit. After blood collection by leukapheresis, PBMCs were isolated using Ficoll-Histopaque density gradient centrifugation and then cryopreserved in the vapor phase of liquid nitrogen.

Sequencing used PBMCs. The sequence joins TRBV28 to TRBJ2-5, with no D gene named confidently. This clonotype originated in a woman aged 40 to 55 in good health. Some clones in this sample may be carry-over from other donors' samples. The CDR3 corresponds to CASSPHPPGETQYF. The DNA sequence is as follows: TGTGCCAGCAGTCCACACCCTCCCGGGGAGACCCAGTACTTC.